Sequencing of this T cell receptor (beta chain) was carried out in a study of cytomegalovirus exposure and HLA in healthy donors. Overall study context: In an earlier analysis, around 100 million unique TCR beta sequences were found from some 180 million T cells.

13 Jbeta primers and 60 Vbeta primers were used for the PCR. The protocol was immunoSEQ multiplex PCR, while the TCRdb copy is restricted to in-frame clones and leaves out a portion. The sample lists some 150,000 clones, more than 75% occurring once. Donors likely had unrecorded immune exposures despite being nominally healthy when sampled. The V end was cut by 7 bases, the J end by 0 bases, with 16 bases between. Germline V gene sequence: CDR1 SGHVS, CDR2 FNYEAQ. The CDR3 runs 16 residues. The TCR comes from a male donor in good health and CMV-seronegative. The sample comprised PBMCs. V gene TRBV7-6 combines with J gene TRBJ1-3; the D is unclear. CDR3 sequence reads: CASTPISSGSGNTIYF. In nucleotides, the CDR3 is TGTGCCAGCACCCCGATCTCATCGGGCTCTGGAAACACCATATATTTT.